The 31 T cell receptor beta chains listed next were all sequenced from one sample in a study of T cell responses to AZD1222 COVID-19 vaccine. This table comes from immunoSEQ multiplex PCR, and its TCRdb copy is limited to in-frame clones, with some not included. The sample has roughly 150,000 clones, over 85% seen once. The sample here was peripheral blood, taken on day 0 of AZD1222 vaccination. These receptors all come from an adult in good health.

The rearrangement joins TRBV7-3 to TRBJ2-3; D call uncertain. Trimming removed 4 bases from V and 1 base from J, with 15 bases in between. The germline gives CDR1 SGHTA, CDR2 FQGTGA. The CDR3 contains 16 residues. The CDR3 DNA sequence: TGTGCCAGCAGCTCCCTGAGCCTACCTGGCACAGATACGCAGTATTTT. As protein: CASSSLSLPGTDTQYF.

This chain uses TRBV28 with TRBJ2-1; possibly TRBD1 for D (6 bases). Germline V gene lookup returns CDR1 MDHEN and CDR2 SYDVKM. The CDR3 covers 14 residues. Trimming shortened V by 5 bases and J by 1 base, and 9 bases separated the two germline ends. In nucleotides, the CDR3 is TGTGCCAGCAGTCCCAGGGGTTCCTACAATGAGCAGTTCTTC. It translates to CASSPRGSYNEQFF.

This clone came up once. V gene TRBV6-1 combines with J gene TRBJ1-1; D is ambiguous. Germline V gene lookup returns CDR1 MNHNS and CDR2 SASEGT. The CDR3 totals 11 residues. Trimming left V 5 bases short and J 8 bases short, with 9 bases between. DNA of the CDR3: TGTGCCAGCAGTCACATTACAGAAGCTTTCTTT. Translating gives CASSHITEAFF.

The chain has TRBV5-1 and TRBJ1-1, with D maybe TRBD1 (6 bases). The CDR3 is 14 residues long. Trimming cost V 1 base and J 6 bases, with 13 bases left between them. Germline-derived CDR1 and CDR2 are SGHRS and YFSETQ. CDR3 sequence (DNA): TGCGCCAGCAGCTTGTCAACAGGGACCCCTGAAGCTTTCTTT. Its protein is CASSLSTGTPEAFF.

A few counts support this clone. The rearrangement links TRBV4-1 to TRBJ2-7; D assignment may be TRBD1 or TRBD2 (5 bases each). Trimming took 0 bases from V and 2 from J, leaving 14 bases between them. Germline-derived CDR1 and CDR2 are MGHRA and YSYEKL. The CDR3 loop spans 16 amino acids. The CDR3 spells CASSQDSNGATYEQYF. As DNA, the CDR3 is TGCGCCAGCAGCCAAGATAGTAACGGGGCGACCTACGAGCAGTACTTC.

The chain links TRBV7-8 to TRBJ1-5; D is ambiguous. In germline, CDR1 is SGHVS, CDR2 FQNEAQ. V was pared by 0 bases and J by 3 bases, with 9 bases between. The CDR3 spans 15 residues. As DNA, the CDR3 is TGTGCCAGCAGCTTAGCGGGTTTCGCCAATCAGCCCCAGCATTTT. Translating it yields CASSLAGFANQPQHF. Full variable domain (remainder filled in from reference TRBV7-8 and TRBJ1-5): GAGVSQSPRYKVAKRGQDVALRCDPISGHVSLFWYQQALGQGPEFLTYFQNEAQLDKSGLPSDRFFAERPEGSVSTLKIQRTQQEDSAVYLCASSLAGFANQPQHFGDGTRLSIL.

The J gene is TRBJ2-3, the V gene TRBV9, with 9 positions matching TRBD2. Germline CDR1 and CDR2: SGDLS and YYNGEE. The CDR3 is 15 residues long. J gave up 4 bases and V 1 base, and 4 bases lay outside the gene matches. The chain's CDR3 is CASSVMRGGSDTQYF. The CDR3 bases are TGTGCCAGCAGCGTAATGCGGGGGGGATCAGATACGCAGTATTTT.

CDR3 in DNA: TGTGCCAGTAACGCCGGCAATCAGCCCCAGCATTTT. Translation: CASNAGNQPQHF. The chain recombines TRBV19 with TRBJ1-5, with D unresolved. V lost 7 bases to trimming and J lost 2 bases, with 6 bases between them. From germline, CDR1 is LNHDA and CDR2 SQIVND (reference sequence). This CDR3 has 12 residues. Drawing the rest from reference TRBV19 and TRBJ1-5, the complete variable domain is DGGITQSPKYLFRKEGQNVTLSCEQNLNHDAMYWYRQDPGQGLRLIYYSQIVNDFQKGDIAEGYSVSREKKESFPLTVTSAQKNPTAFYLCASNAGNQPQHFGDGTRLSIL.

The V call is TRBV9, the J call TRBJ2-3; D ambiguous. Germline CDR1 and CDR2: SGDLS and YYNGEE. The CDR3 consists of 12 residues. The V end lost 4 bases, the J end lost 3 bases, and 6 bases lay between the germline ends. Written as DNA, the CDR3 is TGTGCCAGCAGCATCCAAACAGATACGCAGTATTTT. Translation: CASSIQTDTQYF. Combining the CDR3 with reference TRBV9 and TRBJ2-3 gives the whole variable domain DSGVTQTPKHLITATGQRVTLRCSPRSGDLSVYWYQQSLDQGLQFLIQYYNGEERAKGNILERFSAQQFPDLHSELNLSSLELGDSALYFCASSIQTDTQYFGPGTRLTVL.

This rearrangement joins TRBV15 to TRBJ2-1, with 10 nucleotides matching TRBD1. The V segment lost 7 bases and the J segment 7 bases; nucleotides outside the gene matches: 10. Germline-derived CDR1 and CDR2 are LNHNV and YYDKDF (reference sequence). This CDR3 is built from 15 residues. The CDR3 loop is CATNPEGQGMNEQFF. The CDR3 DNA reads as TGTGCCACCAACCCGGAGGGACAGGGGATGAATGAGCAGTTCTTC.

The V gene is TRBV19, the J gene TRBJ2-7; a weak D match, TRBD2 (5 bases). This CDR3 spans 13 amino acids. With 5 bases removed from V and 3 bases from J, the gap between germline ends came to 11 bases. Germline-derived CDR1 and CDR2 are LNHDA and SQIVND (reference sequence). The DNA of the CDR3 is TGTGCCAGTAGTGAGGAGGTGTACTACGAGCAGTACTTC. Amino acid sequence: CASSEEVYYEQYF.

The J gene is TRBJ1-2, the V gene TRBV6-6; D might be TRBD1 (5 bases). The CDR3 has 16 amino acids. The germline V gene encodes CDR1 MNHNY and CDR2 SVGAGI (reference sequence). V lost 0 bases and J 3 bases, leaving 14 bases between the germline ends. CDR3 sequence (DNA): TGTGCCAGCAGTTACTCGACTCAAGACAGAGACTATGGCTACACCTTC. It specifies CASSYSTQDRDYGYTF.

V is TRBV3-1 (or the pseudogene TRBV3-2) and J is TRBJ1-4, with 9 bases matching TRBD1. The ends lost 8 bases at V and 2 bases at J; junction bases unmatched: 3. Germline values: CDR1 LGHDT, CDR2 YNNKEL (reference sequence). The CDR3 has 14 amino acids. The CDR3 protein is CASEDRGTNEKLFF. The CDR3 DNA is TGTGCCAGCGAAGACAGGGGGACTAATGAAAAACTGTTTTTT.

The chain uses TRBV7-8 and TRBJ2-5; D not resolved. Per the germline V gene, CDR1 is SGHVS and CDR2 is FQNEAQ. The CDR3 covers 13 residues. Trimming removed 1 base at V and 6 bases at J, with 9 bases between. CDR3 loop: CASSLGGLKTQYF. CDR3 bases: TGTGCCAGCAGCTTAGGGGGATTGAAGACCCAGTACTTC. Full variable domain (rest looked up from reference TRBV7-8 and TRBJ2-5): GAGVSQSPRYKVAKRGQDVALRCDPISGHVSLFWYQQALGQGPEFLTYFQNEAQLDKSGLPSDRFFAERPEGSVSTLKIQRTQQEDSAVYLCASSLGGLKTQYFGPGTRLLVL.

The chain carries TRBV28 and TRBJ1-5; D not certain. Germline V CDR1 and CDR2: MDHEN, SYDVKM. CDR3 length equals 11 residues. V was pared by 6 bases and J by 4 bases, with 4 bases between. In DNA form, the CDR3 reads TGTGCCAGCAGGCGAAATCAGCCCCAGCATTTT. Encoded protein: CASRRNQPQHF.

The CDR3 reads CASRGRLGTGGAGLGGYTF. In nucleotides, the CDR3 is TGTGCCAGCCGTGGGCGGCTGGGGACAGGGGGCGCCGGTCTTGGAGGCTACACCTTC. The gene calls are TRBV6-1 and TRBJ1-2; 12 bases are shared with TRBD1. Germline CDR1 is MNHNS and CDR2 is SASEGT. V trimming: 8 bases; J trimming: 8 bases; junction bases outside the gene matches: 24. The CDR3 is 19 residues long.

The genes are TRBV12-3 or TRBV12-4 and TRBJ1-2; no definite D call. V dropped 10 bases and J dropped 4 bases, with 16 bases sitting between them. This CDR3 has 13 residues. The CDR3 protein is CATRTDPFYGYTF. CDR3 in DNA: TGTGCCACCCGGACGGACCCTTTCTATGGCTACACCTTC.

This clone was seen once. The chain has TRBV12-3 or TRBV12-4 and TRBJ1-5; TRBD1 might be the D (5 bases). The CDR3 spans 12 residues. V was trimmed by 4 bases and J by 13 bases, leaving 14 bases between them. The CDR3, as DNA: TGTGCCAGCAGTTCACCGGGACCCCTGCAGCATTTT. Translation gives CASSSPGPLQHF.

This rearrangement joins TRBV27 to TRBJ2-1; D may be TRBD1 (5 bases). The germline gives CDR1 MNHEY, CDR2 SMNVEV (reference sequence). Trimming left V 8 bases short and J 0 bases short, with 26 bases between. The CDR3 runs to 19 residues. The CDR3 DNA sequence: TGTGCCAGCCTTCCCAAAGGGGCCCCCAAGTCGAGCTCCTACAATGAGCAGTTCTTC. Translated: CASLPKGAPKSSSYNEQFF.

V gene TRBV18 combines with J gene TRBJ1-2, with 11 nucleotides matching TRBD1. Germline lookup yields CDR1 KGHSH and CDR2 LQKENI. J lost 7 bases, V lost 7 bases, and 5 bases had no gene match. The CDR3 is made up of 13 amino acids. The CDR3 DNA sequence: TGTGCCAGCTGGGACAGGGGGACGCGTGGCTACACCTTC. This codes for CASWDRGTRGYTF.

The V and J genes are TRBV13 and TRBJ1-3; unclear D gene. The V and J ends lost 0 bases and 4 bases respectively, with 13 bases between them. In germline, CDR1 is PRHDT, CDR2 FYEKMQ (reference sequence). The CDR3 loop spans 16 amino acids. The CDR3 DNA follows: TGTGCCAGCAGCTTAGGGGCCGGACTAGGAGGAAACACCATATATTTT. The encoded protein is CASSLGAGLGGNTIYF.

CDR3 coding DNA: TGCAGTGCTAGTTTTGCAGGGGCAGGGTTCACAGATACGCAGTATTTT. Protein sequence: CSASFAGAGFTDTQYF. The chain links TRBV20-1 to TRBJ2-3; D might be TRBD1 (6 bases). V lost 3 bases, J lost 2 bases, and 18 bases lay in between. CDR3 length: 16 amino acids. CDR1 is DFQATT, CDR2 SNEGSKA, per germline (reference sequence).

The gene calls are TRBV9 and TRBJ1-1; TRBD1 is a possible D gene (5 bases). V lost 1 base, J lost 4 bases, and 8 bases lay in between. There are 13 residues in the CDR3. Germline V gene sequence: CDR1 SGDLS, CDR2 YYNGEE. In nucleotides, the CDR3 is TGTGCCAGCAGCGTAAGGGGTTTCACTGAAGCTTTCTTT. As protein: CASSVRGFTEAFF.

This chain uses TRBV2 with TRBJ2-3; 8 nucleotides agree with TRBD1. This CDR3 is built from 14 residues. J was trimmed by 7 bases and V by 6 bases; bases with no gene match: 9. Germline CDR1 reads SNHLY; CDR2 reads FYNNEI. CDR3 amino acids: CASRMSQGANTQYF. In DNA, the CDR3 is TGTGCCAGCAGGATGTCGCAGGGGGCCAATACGCAGTATTTT. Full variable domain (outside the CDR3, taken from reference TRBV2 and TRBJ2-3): EPEVTQTPSHQVTQMGQEVILRCVPISNHLYFYWYRQILGQKVEFLVSFYNNEISEKSEIFDDQFSVERPDGSNFTLKIRSTKLEDSAMYFCASRMSQGANTQYFGPGTRLTVL.

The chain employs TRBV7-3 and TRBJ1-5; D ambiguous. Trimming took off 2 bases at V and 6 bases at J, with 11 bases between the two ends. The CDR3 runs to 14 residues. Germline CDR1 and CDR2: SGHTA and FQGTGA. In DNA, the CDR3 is TGTGCCAGCAGCTTAGATGGTGCAGGTCAGCCCCAGCATTTT. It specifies CASSLDGAGQPQHF.

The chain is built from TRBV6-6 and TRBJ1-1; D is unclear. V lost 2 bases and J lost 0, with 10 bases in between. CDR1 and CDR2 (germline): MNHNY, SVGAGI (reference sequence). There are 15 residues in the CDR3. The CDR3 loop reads CASSYLQPMNTEAFF. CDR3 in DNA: TGTGCCAGCAGTTACCTGCAACCCATGAACACTGAAGCTTTCTTT.

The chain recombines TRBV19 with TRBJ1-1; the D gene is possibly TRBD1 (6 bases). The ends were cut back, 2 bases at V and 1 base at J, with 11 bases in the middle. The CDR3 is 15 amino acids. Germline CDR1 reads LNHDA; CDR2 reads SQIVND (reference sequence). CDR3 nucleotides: TGTGCCAGTAGTATAAACAGGGCGGAGAACACTGAAGCTTTCTTT. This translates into CASSINRAENTEAFF.

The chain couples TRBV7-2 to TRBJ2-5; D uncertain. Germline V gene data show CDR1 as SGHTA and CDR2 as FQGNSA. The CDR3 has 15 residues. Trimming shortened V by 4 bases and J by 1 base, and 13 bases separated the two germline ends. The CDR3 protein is CASSYREATQETQYF. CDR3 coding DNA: TGTGCCAGCAGCTACCGTGAGGCGACCCAAGAGACCCAGTACTTC.

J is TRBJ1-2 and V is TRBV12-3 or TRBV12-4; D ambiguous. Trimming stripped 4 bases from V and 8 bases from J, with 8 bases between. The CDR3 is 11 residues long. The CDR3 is CASSSPGGYTF. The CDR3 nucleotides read TGTGCCAGCAGTTCCCCGGGGGGCTACACCTTC.

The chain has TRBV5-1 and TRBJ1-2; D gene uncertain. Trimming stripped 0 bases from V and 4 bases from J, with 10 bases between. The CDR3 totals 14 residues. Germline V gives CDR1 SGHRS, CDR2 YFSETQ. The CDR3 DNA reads TGCGCCAGCAGCTTGGATCAAACACTCTATGGCTACACCTTC. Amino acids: CASSLDQTLYGYTF.

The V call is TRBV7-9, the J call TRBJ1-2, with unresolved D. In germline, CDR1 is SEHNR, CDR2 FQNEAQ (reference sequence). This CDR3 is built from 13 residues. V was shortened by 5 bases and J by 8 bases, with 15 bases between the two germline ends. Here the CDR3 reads CASSPGRPYGYTF. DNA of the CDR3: TGTGCCAGCAGCCCTGGACGGCCCTACGGCTACACCTTC.